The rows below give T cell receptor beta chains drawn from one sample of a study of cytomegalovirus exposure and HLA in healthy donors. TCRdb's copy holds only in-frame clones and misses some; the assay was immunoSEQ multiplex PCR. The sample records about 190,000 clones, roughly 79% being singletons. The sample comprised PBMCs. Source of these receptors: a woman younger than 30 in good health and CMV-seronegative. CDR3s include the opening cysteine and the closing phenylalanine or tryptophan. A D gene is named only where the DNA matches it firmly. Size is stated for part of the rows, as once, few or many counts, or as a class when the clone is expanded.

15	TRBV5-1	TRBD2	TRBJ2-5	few	TGCGCCAGCAGCGCGGGACTAGCGGGGGGACAGACCCAGTACTTC	CASSAGLAGGQTQYF
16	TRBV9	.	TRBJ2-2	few	TGTGCCAGCAGCGTAAGCGGCGGGACGAACACCGGGGAGCTGTTTTTT	CASSVSGGTNTGELFF
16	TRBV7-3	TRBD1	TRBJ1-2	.	TGTGCCAGCAGCCCGTCGACAGGGGGTGCTAACTATGGCTACACCTTC	CASSPSTGGANYGYTF
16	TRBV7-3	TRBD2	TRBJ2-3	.	TGTGCCAGCAGCTTAGGGAGCGGGGGAGACACAGATACGCAGTATTTT	CASSLGSGGDTDTQYF
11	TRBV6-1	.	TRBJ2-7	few	TGTGCCAGCAGTGAATTGGAGCGTCCGTACTTC	CASSELERPYF
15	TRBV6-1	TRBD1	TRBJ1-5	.	TGTGCCAGCAGTGAGTCGCGGCAGGGGGATCAGCCCCAGCATTTT	CASSESRQGDQPQHF
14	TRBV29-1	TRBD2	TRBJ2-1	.	TGCAGCGTTGATGGGGTAGCGGGGGACAATGAGCAGTTCTTC	CSVDGVAGDNEQFF
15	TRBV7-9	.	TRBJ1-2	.	TGTGCCAGCAGCCCAACCGGACAGACAGATGATGGCTACACCTTC	CASSPTGQTDDGYTF
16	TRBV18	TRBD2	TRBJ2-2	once	TGTGCCAGCTCTCGCGGGCCTAGCGGGAACACCGGGGAGCTGTTTTTT	CASSRGPSGNTGELFF
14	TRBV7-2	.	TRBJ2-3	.	TGTGCCAGCAGCTTAGTACAGAGCACAGATACGCAGTATTTT	CASSLVQSTDTQYF
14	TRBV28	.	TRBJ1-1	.	TGTGCCAGCAGCTGGGAAACAGGGATCACTGAAGCTTTCTTT	CASSWETGITEAFF
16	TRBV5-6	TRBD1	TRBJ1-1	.	TGTGCCAGCAGCTTGGGGGCAGGGGGGACTTGGGCTGAAGCTTTCTTT	CASSLGAGGTWAEAFF
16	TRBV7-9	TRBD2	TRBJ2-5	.	TGTGCCAGCAGCATGAGGACTAGCGGTCCAGCCGAGACCCAGTACTTC	CASSMRTSGPAETQYF
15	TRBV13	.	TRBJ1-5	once	TGTGCCAGCAGCTTAGGAGGGGCTAGCAATCAGCCCCAGCATTTT	CASSLGGASNQPQHF
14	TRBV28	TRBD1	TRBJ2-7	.	TGTGCCAGCAGCTCTCCGGGACAGGGTTACGAGCAGTACTTC	CASSSPGQGYEQYF
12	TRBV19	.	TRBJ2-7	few	TGTGCCAGTAGTATAGCGGCAGGCGAGCAGTACTTC	CASSIAAGEQYF
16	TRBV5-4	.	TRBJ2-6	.	TGTGCCAGCAGCTTGGGTACAGGGCTTGGGGCCAACGTCCTGACTTTC	CASSLGTGLGANVLTF
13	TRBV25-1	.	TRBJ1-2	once	TGTGCCATTGAGGGAGCAGCTAACTATGGCTACACCTTC	CAIEGAANYGYTF
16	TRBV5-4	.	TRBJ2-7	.	TGTGCCAGCAGCCCACTAGACAGGTCCCGCACCTACGAGCAGTACTTC	CASSPLDRSRTYEQYF
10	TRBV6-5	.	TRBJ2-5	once	TGTGCCACCGGGGATGAGACCCAGTACTTC	CATGDETQYF
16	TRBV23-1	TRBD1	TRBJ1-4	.	TGCGCCAGCAGTCAAGGGGACAGGGAGGGAGGTGAAAAACTGTTTTTT	CASSQGDREGGEKLFF
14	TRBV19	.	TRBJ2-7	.	TGTGCCAGTAGTATTGCGGACAAAGCCTACGAGCAGTACTTC	CASSIADKAYEQYF
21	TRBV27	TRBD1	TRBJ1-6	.	TGTGCCAGCAGTTTGTTATCACCGGGACAGGGGGCGATCAGGTATAATTCACCCCTCCACTTT	CASSLLSPGQGAIRYNSPLHF
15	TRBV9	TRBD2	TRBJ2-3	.	TGTGCCAGCAGCGCCGGCTGGGGGGGGACAGATACGCAGTATTTT	CASSAGWGGTDTQYF
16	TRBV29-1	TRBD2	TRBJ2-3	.	TGCAGCGCCGGAACTAGCGGCAGCTGGTTCACAGATACGCAGTATTTT	CSAGTSGSWFTDTQYF
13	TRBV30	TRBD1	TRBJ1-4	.	TGTGCCGGTTCCGGGACAGGGGATGAAAAACTGTTTTTT	CAGSGTGDEKLFF
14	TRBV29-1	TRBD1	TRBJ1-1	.	TGCAGCGTCGACCAGACAGGGATGAACACTGAAGCTTTCTTT	CSVDQTGMNTEAFF
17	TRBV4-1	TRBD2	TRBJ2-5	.	TGCGCCAGCAGCCAAGAGGGGAGACTAGCGCTCCAGGAGACCCAGTACTTC	CASSQEGRLALQETQYF
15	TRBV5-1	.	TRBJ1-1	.	TGCGCCAGCAGTTCAGGGATATCCATGAACACTGAAGCTTTCTTT	CASSSGISMNTEAFF
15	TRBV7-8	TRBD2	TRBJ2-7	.	TGTGCCAGCAGCTTCGGTCTAGCGGGGGGCTACGAGCAGTACTTC	CASSFGLAGGYEQYF
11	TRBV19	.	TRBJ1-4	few	TGTGCCAGTAGTGATTCCGGGGAACTGTTTTTT	CASSDSGELFF
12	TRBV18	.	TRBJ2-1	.	TGTGCCAGCTCACGCCCCGGTGATGAGCAGTTCTTC	CASSRPGDEQFF
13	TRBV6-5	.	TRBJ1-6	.	TGTGCCAGCAAAAAGGAGGGGAATTCACCCCTCCACTTT	CASKKEGNSPLHF
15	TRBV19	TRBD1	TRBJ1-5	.	TGTGCCAGTAGCCAACCCGGGACAGGGCATCAGCCCCAGCATTTT	CASSQPGTGHQPQHF
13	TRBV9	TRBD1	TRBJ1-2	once	TGTGCCAGCAGCGCAGGGGGAAGCTATGGCTACACCTTC	CASSAGGSYGYTF
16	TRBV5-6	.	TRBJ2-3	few	TGTGCCAGCAGCTTGGTGCCCGGGAGAAGCACAGATACGCAGTATTTT	CASSLVPGRSTDTQYF
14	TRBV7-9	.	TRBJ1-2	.	TGTGCCAGCAGCTGGGTAGGGCCCGCGGGGGGCTACACCTTC	CASSWVGPAGGYTF
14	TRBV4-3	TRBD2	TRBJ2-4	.	TGCGCCAGCAGCCAAGATCAGCGGGGAAACATTCAGTACTTC	CASSQDQRGNIQYF
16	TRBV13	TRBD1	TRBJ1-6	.	TGTGCCAGCAGCTTAGAAGGCAGGGGGATGGATTCACCCCTCCACTTT	CASSLEGRGMDSPLHF
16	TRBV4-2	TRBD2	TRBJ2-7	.	TGTGCCAGCAGCCACCGGACTAGCGGGGGGGCTGACGAGCAGTACTTC	CASSHRTSGGADEQYF
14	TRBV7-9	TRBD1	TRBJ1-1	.	TGTGCCAGCAGCCCAGGGGGGCCGGGAACTGAAGCTTTCTTT	CASSPGGPGTEAFF
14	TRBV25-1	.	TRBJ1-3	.	TGTGCCAGCAGTGATACCAGGGCAGGAAACACCATATATTTT	CASSDTRAGNTIYF
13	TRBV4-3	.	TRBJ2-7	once	TGCGCCAGCAGCCAAGAGAGGGCCTACGAGCAGTACTTC	CASSQERAYEQYF
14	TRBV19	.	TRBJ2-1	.	TGTGCCAGCGGTAGCGGAAGCTCCTACAATGAGCAGTTCTTC	CASGSGSSYNEQFF
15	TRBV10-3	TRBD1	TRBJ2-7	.	TGTGCCATCAGGACTACCGGGACAGGGGGGGAAGAGCAGTACTTC	CAIRTTGTGGEEQYF
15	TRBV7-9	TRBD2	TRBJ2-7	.	TGTGCCAGCAGCTTAGATCGCGGGAGCTCCTACGAGCAGTACTTC	CASSLDRGSSYEQYF
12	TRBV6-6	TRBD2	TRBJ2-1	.	TGTGCCAGCAAGGAGGCGGGGGGCGAGCAGTTCTTC	CASKEAGGEQFF
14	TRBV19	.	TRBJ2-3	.	TGTGCCAGTAGTATCGGGGGGCGAACAGATACGCAGTATTTT	CASSIGGRTDTQYF
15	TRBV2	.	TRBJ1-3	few	TGTGCCAGCAGTGGCGCAGGGATATCTGGAAACACCATATATTTT	CASSGAGISGNTIYF
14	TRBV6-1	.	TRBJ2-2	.	TGTGCCACCAGTCAGAGGGCTGACACCGGGGAGCTGTTTTTT	CATSQRADTGELFF
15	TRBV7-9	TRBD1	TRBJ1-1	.	TGTGCCAGCAGCTTTATGGACAGGGTCGCTCCTGAAGCTTTCTTT	CASSFMDRVAPEAFF
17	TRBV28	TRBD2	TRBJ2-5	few	TGTGCCAGCTTCCCGGGACTAGCGGGGCCCCCCAAGGAGACCCAGTACTTC	CASFPGLAGPPKETQYF
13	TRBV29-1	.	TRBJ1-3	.	TGCAGCGCCTGGGGCAGTGGTGGAAACACCATATATTTT	CSAWGSGGNTIYF
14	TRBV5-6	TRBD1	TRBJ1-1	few	TGTGCCAGCAGCTTGGTAACAGGGGGCACTGAAGCTTTCTTT	CASSLVTGGTEAFF
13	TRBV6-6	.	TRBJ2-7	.	TGTGCCAGCAGTTACAAGGGGGTTCACGAGCAGTACTTC	CASSYKGVHEQYF
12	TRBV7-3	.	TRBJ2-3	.	TGTGCCAGCAGCTTGTCAACAGATACGCAGTATTTT	CASSLSTDTQYF